This TCR beta chain was documented in a study of T cell responses to AZD1222 COVID-19 vaccine. Regarding the study as a whole: After the peak T cell response, and only then, were repertoires sampled.

Germline loops: CDR1 LNHDA, CDR2 SQIVND (reference sequence). The CDR3 runs 15 residues. V lost 4 bases to trimming and J lost 2 bases; unmatched junction nucleotides: 4. Clones were sequenced by immunoSEQ multiplex PCR, and TCRdb holds only the in-frame ones, with some missing. The sample holds roughly 65,000 clones; less than 90% are singletons and the top ten take roughly 23%. A single count supports this clone. Antigen unknown. The sample was peripheral blood, taken 28 days after the second AZD1222 dose. The genes are TRBV19 and TRBJ2-2, with 7 bases fitting TRBD1. The sequence was obtained from an adult who received the AZD1222 COVID-19 vaccine. The CDR3 sequence is CASSTQGTNTGELFF. The DNA for the CDR3 is TGTGCCAGTAGTACACAGGGGACCAACACCGGGGAGCTGTTTTTT. The full variable domain, in which reference TRBV19 and TRBJ2-2 provide the parts outside the CDR3, is DGGITQSPKYLFRKEGQNVTLSCEQNLNHDAMYWYRQDPGQGLRLIYYSQIVNDFQKGDIAEGYSVSREKKESFPLTVTSAQKNPTAFYLCASSTQGTNTGELFFGEGSRLTVL.